What follows are 20 T cell receptor beta chains derived from one specimen sequenced in a study of T cells after yellow fever vaccination. TCRdb reprocessed the 5' RACE reads via MiXCR and lists one record per CDR3 protein. The table lists a few hundred thousand distinct CDR3 sequences, 6.2% of them singletons, with around 16% in the top ten. This specimen was PBMCs, taken 5 days after the yellow fever booster vaccination. These receptors came from a man aged 25 to 45 who received the YFV17D yellow fever vaccine.

V is TRBV4-3 and J is TRBJ2-7; 7 bases map to TRBD2. Losses at the gene ends were 4 bases for V and 0 bases for J; bases not matched to a gene: 3. This CDR3 spans 14 amino acids. Germline CDR1 is LGHNA and CDR2 is YSLEER. CDR3: CASSRDYFSYEQYF. DNA of the CDR3: TGCGCCAGCAGCCGGGACTACTTCTCCTACGAGCAGTACTTC.

The chain joins TRBV4-1 to TRBJ1-4; D is uncertain. V was shortened by 6 bases and J by 8 bases, with 13 bases between the two germline ends. The germline V gene has CDR1 MGHRA and CDR2 YSYEKL. This CDR3 has 13 amino acids. The DNA for the CDR3 is TGCGCCAGCAGAAAGGGAGGAGGCGAAAAACTGTTTTTT. Amino acids: CASRKGGGEKLFF.

This clonotype is a singleton in its sample. This CDR3 is CSAQAREGPGANVLTF. In nucleotides, the CDR3 is TGCAGTGCGCAGGCCCGGGAGGGTCCTGGGGCCAACGTCCTGACTTTC. This chain joins TRBV20-1 and TRBJ2-6, with 8 nucleotides matching TRBD2. This CDR3 contains 16 residues. Germline CDR1 DFQATT, CDR2 SNEGSKA (reference sequence). V shed 6 bases, J shed 2 bases, and the junction held 9 bases outside the gene matches.

CDR3 coding DNA: TGTGCCAGCAGCTTAGGATTGCGGATGGGCACTGAAGCTTTCTTT. This encodes CASSLGLRMGTEAFF. The rearrangement links TRBV7-2 to TRBJ1-1, with no clear D. Looked up from germline, CDR1 is SGHTA and CDR2 is FQGNSA. The ends were cut back, 1 base at V and 4 bases at J, with 13 bases in the middle. The CDR3 runs 15 residues. Supplemented by reference TRBV7-2 and TRBJ1-1, the full variable domain reads GAGVSQSPSNKVTEKGKDVELRCDPISGHTALYWYRQSLGQGLEFLIYFQGNSAPDKSGLPSDRFSAERTGGSVSTLTIQRTQQEDSAVYLCASSLGLRMGTEAFFGQGTRLTVV.

The CDR3: CSAEDRGGLGTDTQYF. The CDR3, as DNA: TGCAGTGCGGAGGACAGGGGGGGCCTCGGCACAGATACGCAGTATTTT. The J gene is TRBJ2-3, the V gene TRBV20-1, with 10 bases identical to TRBD1. The CDR3 length is 16 residues. Germline V CDR1 and CDR2: DFQATT, SNEGSKA (reference sequence). Trimming removed 6 bases from V and 1 base from J; junction bases left unmatched: 10.

At least ten counts were recorded for this clonotype. The V and J genes are TRBV27 and TRBJ1-6, with D uncertain. The CDR3 extends over 17 amino acids. The V gene lost 1 base and the J gene lost 13 bases, with 23 bases spanning the gap. CDR1 and CDR2 (germline): MNHEY, SMNVEV (reference sequence). The DNA of the CDR3 is TGTGCCAGCAGTTTATACCCCCCTGTGATGGAAGTTCGTCCCCTCCACTTT. This sequence encodes CASSLYPPVMEVRPLHF.

This clonotype turned up a few times. The chain joins TRBV23-1 to TRBJ2-7; 7 nucleotides align to TRBD1. TRBV23-1 is given ORF status, its function remaining uncertain. The CDR3 consists of 15 residues. V was pared by 8 bases and J by 0 bases, with 10 bases of the junction left unmatched. In DNA, the CDR3 is TGCGCCAGCCGACTTAGGACAGGAGTCTCCTACGAGCAGTACTTC. It specifies CASRLRTGVSYEQYF.

This clonotype was observed many times. This chain links TRBV5-6 with TRBJ2-2; D possibly uses TRBD1 or TRBD2 (6 bases each). The CDR3 is 16 amino acids. CDR1 is SGHDT, CDR2 YYEEEE, per germline. The V end was cut by 4 bases, the J end by 3 bases, with 16 bases between. The CDR3 nucleotides are TGTGCCAGCAGCGCTACGGGGGCGAGAGACACCGGGGAGCTGTTTTTT. Translated, it gives CASSATGARDTGELFF.

The genes are TRBV24-1 and TRBJ2-7; TRBD1 aligns across 10 bases. Germline V CDR1 and CDR2: KGHDR, SFDVKD. The CDR3 is made up of 16 amino acids. V was pared by 4 bases and J by 6 bases, with 11 bases of the junction left unmatched. The CDR3 DNA sequence: TGTGCCACCAGTGACGCAGCCGGGACAGGGGAGACCGAGCAGTACTTC. As protein: CATSDAAGTGETEQYF.

This clonotype was picked up many times. The gene calls are TRBV12-3 or TRBV12-4 and TRBJ2-7; 7 bases agree with TRBD1. The V segment lost 6 bases and the J segment 2 bases; nucleotides outside the gene matches: 10. The CDR3 extends over 15 amino acids. This CDR3 reads CASSPGQVGTYEQYF. The CDR3 coding sequence is TGTGCCAGCAGCCCTGGACAGGTGGGAACCTACGAGCAGTACTTC.

The chain carries TRBV7-2 and TRBJ1-5, with 10 bases matching TRBD1. The V gene's germline CDR1 is SGHTA and CDR2 FQGNSA. Trimming removed 5 bases from V and 3 bases from J; junction bases left unmatched: 7. The CDR3 length is 16 residues. The CDR3 protein is CASSPGDRGPNQPQHF. CDR3 in DNA: TGTGCCAGCAGCCCAGGGGACAGGGGACCCAATCAGCCCCAGCATTTT.

This clonotype was picked up a small number of times. The chain is built from TRBV11-2 and TRBJ2-3; TRBD2 agrees at 15 bases. This CDR3 region has 21 residues. Germline loops: CDR1 SGHAT, CDR2 FQNNGV. The trim removed 5 bases at V and 0 bases at J, leaving 15 bases unmatched. The CDR3 is CASSRQQGAGTSGRSTDTQYF. In DNA, the CDR3 is TGTGCCAGCAGCCGTCAACAGGGGGCAGGGACTAGCGGGAGGAGCACAGATACGCAGTATTTT.

The chain combines TRBV20-1 with TRBJ2-6; D is ambiguous. Germline-derived CDR1 and CDR2 are DFQATT and SNEGSKA (reference sequence). The V gene lost 3 bases and the J gene lost 2 bases, with 8 bases spanning the gap. This CDR3 has 14 residues. In nucleotides, the CDR3 is TGCAGTGCTAGCTCTCCCGCTGGGGCCAACGTCCTGACTTTC. This codes for CSASSPAGANVLTF.

The rearrangement links TRBV7-8 to TRBJ2-1; 11 positions match TRBD2. The CDR3 has 13 residues. Per the germline V gene, CDR1 is SGHVS and CDR2 is FQNEAQ. Losses at the gene ends were 8 bases for V and 8 bases for J; bases not matched to a gene: 5. The CDR3, as DNA: TGTGCCAGCTCTAGCGGGAGGAACGATGAGCAGTTCTTC. Its protein product is CASSSGRNDEQFF.

This clonotype has more than one count but fewer than ten. The chain carries TRBV5-4 and TRBJ2-7; TRBD2 matches at 8 bases. The V gene end was trimmed by 4 bases and the J gene end by 6 bases; junction bases not matched to a gene: 12. Germline V gene data show CDR1 as SGHNT and CDR2 as YYREEE (reference sequence). This CDR3 region has 15 residues. The CDR3: CASSLGGSGSGEQYF. DNA of the CDR3: TGTGCCAGCAGCCTGGGGGGAAGCGGGAGTGGCGAGCAGTACTTC.

This clonotype occurred many times. The chain combines TRBV28 with TRBJ2-4; 9 bases are a match to TRBD1. The length of the CDR3 is 15 residues. Looked up from germline, CDR1 is MDHEN and CDR2 is SYDVKM. V shed 5 bases and J 1 base; nucleotides not matched to a gene: 3. The CDR3 bases are TGTGCCAGCAGTACCGGGACAGGGGCCAAAAACATTCAGTACTTC. It translates to CASSTGTGAKNIQYF.

J is TRBJ2-3 and V is TRBV15; D is unresolved. The germline gives CDR1 LNHNV, CDR2 YYDKDF (reference sequence). Trimming stripped 2 bases from V and 1 base from J, with 10 bases between. The CDR3 length is 15 residues. The CDR3 coding sequence is TGTGCCACCAGCAGAACGTTCGTGGGCACAGATACGCAGTATTTT. This sequence encodes CATSRTFVGTDTQYF.

This clonotype was counted ten times or more. The chain recombines TRBV25-1 with TRBJ2-7; unclear D gene. The germline V gene encodes CDR1 MGHDK and CDR2 SYGVNS. The CDR3 has 11 residues. The ends were cut back, 5 bases at V and 3 bases at J, with 5 bases in the middle. Here the CDR3 reads CASSNVYEQYF. CDR3 sequence (DNA): TGTGCCAGCAGTAACGTCTACGAGCAGTACTTC.

This clonotype came up many times. The CDR3 DNA follows: TGCGCCAGCAGCTCATTAGATTTCGGGGAGCTGTTTTTT. This gives the protein CASSSLDFGELFF. The chain combines TRBV5-1 with TRBJ2-2, with unresolved D. V dropped 3 bases and J dropped 7 bases, with 10 bases sitting between them. Germline CDR1 SGHRS, CDR2 YFSETQ. This CDR3 comprises 13 residues.

This clonotype has only a few counts. The rearrangement links TRBV20-1 to TRBJ1-1; D not resolved. Germline CDR1 and CDR2: DFQATT and SNEGSKA (reference sequence). The V end was cut by 0 bases, the J end by 4 bases, with 18 bases between. The CDR3 has 16 residues. As DNA, the CDR3 is TGCAGTGCTAGAGAGGGAAGACTGGCACATCGCACTGAAGCTTTCTTT. Residues: CSAREGRLAHRTEAFF.